This T cell receptor (beta chain) was observed in a study of OX40 agonist ivuxolimab in advanced cancers. As for the study in general: Participants could have had prior anti-PD-1, anti-PD-L1 or anti-CTLA-4 therapy, and around 43% had some. Study findings and constraints: Partial responders dosed at 0.1-3.0 mg/kg displayed clonal expansion ranking among the lowest.

The V gene end was trimmed by 5 bases and the J gene end by 3 bases; junction bases not matched to a gene: 10. CDR3 length: 16 amino acids. The germline V gene has CDR1 SGHAT and CDR2 FQNNGV. Points on this clone: Antigen specificity is unknown.

The data were produced by immunoSEQ multiplex PCR, yet TCRdb's version contains in-frame clones alone and is incomplete. The sample holds some 61,000 clones, roughly 88% seen once. The specimen was CD4+ or CD8+ T cells sorted from blood, collected in a trial of the OX40 agonist ivuxolimab. This TCR was recovered from an adult with an advanced solid tumor such as melanoma, head and neck, liver or kidney cancer. J is TRBJ2-3 and V is TRBV11-2; TRBD2 matches 8 bases. The DNA for the CDR3 is TGTGCCAGCAGCCATACTTCCGGGGGGGTGACAGATACGCAGTATTTT. Amino acid sequence: CASSHTSGGVTDTQYF.